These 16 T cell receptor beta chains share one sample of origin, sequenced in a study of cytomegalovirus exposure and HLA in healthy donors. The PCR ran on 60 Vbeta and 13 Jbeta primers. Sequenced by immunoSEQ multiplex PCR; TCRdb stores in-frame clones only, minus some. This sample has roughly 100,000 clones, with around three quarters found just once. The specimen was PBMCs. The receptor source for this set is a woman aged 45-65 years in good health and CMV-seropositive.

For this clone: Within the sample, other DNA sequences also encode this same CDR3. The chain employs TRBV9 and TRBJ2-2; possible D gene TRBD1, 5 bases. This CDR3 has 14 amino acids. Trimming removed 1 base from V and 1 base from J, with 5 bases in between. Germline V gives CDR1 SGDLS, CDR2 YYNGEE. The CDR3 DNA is TGTGCCAGCAGCGTAACAGGGAACACCGGGGAGCTGTTTTTT. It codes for CASSVTGNTGELFF. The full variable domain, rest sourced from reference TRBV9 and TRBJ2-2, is DSGVTQTPKHLITATGQRVTLRCSPRSGDLSVYWYQQSLDQGLQFLIQYYNGEERAKGNILERFSAQQFPDLHSELNLSSLELGDSALYFCASSVTGNTGELFFGEGSRLTVL.

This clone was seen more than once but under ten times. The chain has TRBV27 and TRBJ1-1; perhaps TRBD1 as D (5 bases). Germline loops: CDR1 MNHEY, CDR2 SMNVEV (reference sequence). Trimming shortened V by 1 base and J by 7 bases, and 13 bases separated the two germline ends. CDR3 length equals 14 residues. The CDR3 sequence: CASSLLQVNGEAFF. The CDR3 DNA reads TGTGCCAGCAGTTTATTACAGGTGAACGGTGAAGCTTTCTTT.

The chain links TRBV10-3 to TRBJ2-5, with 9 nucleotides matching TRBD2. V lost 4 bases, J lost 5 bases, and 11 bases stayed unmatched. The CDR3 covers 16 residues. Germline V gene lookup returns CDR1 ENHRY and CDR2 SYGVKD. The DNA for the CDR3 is TGTGCCATCAGTGGACCTCGGGCTAGCGGGGAGGAGACCCAGTACTTC. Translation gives CAISGPRASGEETQYF.

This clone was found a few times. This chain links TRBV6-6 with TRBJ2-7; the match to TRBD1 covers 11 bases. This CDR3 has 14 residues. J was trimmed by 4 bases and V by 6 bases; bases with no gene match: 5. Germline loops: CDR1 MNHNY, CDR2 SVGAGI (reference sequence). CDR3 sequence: CASRRDRGGYEQYF. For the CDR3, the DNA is TGTGCCAGCAGACGGGACAGGGGGGGGTACGAGCAGTACTTC.

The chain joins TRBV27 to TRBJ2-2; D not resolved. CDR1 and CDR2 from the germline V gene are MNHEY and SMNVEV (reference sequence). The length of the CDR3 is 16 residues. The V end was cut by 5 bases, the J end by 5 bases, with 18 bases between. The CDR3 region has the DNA TGTGCCAGCAGTCACCCCGCCGGCAGGTCGACCGGGGAGCTGTTTTTT. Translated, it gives CASSHPAGRSTGELFF.

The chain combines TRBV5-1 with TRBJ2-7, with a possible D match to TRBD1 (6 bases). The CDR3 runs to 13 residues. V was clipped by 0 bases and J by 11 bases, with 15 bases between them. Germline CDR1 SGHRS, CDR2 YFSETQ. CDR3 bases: TGCGCCAGCAGCTTGGACGCTAGGGGGACCGAGTACTTC. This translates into CASSLDARGTEYF.

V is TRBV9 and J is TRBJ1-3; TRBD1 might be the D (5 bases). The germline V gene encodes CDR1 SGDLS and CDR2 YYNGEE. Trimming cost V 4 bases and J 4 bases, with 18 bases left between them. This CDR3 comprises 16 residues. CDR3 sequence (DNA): TGTGCCAGCAGCCCCAGGGCAGGGACTTCGGGAAACACCATATATTTT. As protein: CASSPRAGTSGNTIYF.

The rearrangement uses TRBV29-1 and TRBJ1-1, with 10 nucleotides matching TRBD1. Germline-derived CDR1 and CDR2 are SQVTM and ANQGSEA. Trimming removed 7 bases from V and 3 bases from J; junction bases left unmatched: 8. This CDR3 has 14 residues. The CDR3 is CSATRQGADTEAFF. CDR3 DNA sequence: TGCAGCGCCACTCGACAGGGGGCGGACACTGAAGCTTTCTTT.

The CDR3 DNA reads as TGTGCCAGCATCACGGACAGGTTTTACAATGAGCAGTTCTTC. Protein sequence: CASITDRFYNEQFF. The chain links TRBV6-1 to TRBJ2-1; TRBD1 matches at 7 bases. V lost 7 bases, J lost 4 bases, and 7 bases stayed unmatched. The CDR3 length is 14 residues. Germline CDR1 is MNHNS and CDR2 is SASEGT.

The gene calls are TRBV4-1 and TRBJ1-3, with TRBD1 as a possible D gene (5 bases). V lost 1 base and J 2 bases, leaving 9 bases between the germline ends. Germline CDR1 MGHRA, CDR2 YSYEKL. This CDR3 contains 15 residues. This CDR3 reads CASSQVGGTGNTIYF. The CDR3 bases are TGCGCCAGCAGCCAAGTTGGGGGGACTGGAAACACCATATATTTT.

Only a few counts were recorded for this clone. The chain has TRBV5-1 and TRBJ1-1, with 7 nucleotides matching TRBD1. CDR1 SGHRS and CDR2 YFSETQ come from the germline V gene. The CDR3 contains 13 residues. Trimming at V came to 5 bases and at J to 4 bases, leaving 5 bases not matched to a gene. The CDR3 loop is CASRNQGGTEAFF. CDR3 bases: TGCGCCAGCAGAAACCAGGGGGGCACTGAAGCTTTCTTT.

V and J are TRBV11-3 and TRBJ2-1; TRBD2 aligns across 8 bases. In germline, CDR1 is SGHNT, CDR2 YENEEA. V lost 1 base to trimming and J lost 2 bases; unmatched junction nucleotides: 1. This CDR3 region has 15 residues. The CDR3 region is CASSLGGGPYNEQFF. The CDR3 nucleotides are TGTGCCAGCAGCTTAGGCGGGGGGCCCTACAATGAGCAGTTCTTC. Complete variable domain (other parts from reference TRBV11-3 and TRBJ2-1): EAGVVQSPRYKIIEKKQPVAFWCNPISGHNTLYWYLQNLGQGPELLIRYENEEAVDDSQLPKDRFSAERLKGVDSTLKIQPAELGDSAVYLCASSLGGGPYNEQFFGPGTRLTVL.

CDR3 DNA: TGTGCCAGCAGTGTCGGACAGTTTAATGAAAAACTGTTTTTT. It specifies CASSVGQFNEKLFF. This chain connects TRBV2 to TRBJ1-4; TRBD1 is a possible D gene (6 bases). Germline V gives CDR1 SNHLY, CDR2 FYNNEI. The CDR3 has 14 residues. V lost 4 bases to trimming and J lost 4 bases, with 10 bases between them.

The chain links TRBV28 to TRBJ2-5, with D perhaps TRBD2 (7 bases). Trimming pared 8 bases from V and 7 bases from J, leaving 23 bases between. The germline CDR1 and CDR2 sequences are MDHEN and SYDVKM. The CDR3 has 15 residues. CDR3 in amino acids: CASGRGEGEGATQYF. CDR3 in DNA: TGTGCCAGCGGAAGGGGGGAGGGAGAAGGGGCGACCCAGTACTTC.

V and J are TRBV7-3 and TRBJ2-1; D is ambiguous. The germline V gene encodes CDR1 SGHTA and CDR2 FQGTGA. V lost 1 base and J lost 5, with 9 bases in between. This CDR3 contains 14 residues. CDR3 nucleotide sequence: TGTGCCAGCAGCTTAATTCCCAGAAACAATGAGCAGTTCTTC. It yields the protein CASSLIPRNNEQFF.

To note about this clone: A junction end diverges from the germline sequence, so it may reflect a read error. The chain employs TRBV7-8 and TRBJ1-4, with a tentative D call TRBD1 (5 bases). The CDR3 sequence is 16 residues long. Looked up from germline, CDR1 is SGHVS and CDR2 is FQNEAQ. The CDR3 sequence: CASSLTHGGAGEKLLF. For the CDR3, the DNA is TGTGCCAGCAGCTTAACCCACGGAGGGGCTGGTGAAAAACTGCTTTTT.